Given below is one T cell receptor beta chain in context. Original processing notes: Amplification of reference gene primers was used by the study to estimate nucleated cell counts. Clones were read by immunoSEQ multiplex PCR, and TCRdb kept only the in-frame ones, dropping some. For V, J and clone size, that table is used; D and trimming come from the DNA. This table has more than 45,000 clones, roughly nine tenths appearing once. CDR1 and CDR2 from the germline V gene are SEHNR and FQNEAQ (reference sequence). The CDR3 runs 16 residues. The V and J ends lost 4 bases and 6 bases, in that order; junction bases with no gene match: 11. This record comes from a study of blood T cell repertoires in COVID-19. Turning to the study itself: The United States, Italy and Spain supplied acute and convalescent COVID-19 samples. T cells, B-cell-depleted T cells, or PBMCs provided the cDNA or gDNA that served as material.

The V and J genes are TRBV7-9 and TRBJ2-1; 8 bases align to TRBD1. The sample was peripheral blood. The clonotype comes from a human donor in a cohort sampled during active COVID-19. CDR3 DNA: TGTGCCAGCAGCTCATCGACAGGGGTGAAATCCAATGAGCAGTTCTTC. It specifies CASSSSTGVKSNEQFF.